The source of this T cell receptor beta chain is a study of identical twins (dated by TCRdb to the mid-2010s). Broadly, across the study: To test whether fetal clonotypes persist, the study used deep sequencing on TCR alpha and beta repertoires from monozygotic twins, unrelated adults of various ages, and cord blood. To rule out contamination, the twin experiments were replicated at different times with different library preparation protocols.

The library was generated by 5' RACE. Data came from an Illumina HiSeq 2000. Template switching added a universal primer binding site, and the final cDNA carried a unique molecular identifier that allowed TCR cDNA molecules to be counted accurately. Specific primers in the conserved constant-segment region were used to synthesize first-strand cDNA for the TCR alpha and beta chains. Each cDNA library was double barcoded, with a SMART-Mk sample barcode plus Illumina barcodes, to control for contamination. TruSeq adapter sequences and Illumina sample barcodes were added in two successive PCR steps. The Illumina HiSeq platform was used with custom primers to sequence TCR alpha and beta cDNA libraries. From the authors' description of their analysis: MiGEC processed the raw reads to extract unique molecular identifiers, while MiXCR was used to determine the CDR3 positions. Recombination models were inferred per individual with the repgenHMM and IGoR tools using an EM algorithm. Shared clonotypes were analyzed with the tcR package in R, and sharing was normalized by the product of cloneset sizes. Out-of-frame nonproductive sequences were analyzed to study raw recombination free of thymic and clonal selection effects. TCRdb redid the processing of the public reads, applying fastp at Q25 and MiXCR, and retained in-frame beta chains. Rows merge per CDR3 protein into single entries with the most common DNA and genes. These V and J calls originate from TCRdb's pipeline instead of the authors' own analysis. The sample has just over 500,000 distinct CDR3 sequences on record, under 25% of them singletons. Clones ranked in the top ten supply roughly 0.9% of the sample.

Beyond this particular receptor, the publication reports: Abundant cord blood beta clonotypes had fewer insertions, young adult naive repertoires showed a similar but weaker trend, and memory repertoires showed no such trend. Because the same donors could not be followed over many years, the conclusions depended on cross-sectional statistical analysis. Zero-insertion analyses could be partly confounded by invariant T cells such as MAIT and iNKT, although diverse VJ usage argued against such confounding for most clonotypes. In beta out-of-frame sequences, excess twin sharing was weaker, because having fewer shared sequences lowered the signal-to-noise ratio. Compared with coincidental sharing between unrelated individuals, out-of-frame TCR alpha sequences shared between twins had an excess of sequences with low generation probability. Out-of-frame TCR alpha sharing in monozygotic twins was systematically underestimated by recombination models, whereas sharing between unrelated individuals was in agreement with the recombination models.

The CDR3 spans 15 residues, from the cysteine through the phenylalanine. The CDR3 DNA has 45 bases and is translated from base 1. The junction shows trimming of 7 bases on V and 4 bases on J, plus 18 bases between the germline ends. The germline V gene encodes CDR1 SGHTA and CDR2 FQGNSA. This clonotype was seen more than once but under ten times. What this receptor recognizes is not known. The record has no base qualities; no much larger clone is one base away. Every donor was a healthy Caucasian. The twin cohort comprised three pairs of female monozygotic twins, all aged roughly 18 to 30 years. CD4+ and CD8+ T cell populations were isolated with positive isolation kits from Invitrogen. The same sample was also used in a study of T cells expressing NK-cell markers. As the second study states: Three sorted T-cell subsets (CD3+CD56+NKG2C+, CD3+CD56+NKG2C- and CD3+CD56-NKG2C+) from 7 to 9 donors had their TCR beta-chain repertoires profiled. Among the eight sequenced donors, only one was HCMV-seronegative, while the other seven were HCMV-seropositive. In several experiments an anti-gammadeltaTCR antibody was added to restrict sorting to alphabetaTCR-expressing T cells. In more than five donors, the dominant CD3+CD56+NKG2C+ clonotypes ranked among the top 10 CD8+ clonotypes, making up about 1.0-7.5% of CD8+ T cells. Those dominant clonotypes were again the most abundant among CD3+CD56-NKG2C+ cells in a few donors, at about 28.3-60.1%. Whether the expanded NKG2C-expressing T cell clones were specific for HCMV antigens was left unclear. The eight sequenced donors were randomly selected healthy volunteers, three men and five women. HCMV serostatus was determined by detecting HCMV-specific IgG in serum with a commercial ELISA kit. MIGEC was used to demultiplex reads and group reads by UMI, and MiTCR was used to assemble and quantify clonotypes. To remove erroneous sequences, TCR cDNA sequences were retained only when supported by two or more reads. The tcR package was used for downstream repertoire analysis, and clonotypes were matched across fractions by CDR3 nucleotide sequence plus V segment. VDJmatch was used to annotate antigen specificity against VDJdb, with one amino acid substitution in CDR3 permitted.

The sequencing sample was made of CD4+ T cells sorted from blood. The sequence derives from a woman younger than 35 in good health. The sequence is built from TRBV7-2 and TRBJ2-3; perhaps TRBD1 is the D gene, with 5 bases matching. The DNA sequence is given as TGTGCCAGCACCCCGCAGGGCCTTGCGGCAGATACGCAGTATTTT. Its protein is CASTPQGLAADTQYF.